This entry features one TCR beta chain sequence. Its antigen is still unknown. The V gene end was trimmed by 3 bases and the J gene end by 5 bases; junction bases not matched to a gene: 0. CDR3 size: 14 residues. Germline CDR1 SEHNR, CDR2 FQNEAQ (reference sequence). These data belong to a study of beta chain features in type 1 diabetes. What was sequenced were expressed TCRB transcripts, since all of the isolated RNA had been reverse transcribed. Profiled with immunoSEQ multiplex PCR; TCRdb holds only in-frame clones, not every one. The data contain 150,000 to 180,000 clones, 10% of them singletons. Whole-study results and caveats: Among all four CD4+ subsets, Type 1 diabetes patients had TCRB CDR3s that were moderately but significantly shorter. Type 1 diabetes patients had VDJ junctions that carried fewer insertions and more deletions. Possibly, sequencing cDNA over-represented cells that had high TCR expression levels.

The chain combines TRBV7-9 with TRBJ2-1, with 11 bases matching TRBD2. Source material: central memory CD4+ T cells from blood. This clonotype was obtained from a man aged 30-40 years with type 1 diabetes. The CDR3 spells CASSFSGRDNEQFF. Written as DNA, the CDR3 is TGTGCCAGCAGCTTTAGCGGGAGGGACAATGAGCAGTTCTTC. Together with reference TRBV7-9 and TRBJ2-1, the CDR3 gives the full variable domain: DTGVSQNPRHKITKRGQNVTFRCDPISEHNRLYWYRQTLGQGPEFLTYFQNEAQLEKSRLLSDRFSAERPKGSFSTLEIQRTEQGDSAMYLCASSFSGRDNEQFFGPGTRLTVL.